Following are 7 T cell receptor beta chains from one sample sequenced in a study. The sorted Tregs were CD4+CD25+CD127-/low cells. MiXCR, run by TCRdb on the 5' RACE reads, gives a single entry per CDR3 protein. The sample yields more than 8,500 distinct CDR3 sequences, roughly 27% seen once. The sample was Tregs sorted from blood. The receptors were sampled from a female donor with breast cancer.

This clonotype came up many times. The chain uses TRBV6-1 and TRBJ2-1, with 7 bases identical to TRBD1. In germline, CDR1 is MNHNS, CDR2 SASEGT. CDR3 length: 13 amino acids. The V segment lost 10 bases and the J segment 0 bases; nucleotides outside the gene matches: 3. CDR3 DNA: TGTGCCAACCGGGACAGCTCCTACAATGAGCAGTTCTTC. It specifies CANRDSSYNEQFF.

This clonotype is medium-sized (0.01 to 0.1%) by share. The CDR3 spells CASGDTGRLNEQFF. CDR3 nucleotide sequence: TGTGCCAGCGGGGACACGGGGCGATTGAATGAGCAGTTCTTC. V is TRBV6-1 and J is TRBJ2-1, with D possibly TRBD1 on 6 matching bases. CDR1 is MNHNS, CDR2 SASEGT, per germline. The CDR3 runs to 14 residues. V was trimmed by 8 bases and J by 7 bases, leaving 18 bases between them.

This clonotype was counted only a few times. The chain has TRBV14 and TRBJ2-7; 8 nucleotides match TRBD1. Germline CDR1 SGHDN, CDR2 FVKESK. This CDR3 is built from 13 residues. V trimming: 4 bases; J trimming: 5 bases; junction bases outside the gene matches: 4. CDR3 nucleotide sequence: TGTGCCAGCAGCCCGACAGGGGTAGACGAGCAGTACTTC. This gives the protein CASSPTGVDEQYF.

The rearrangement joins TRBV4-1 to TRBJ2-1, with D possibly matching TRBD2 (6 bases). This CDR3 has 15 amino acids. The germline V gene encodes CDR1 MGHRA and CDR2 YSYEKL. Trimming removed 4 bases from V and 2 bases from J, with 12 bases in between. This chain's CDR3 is CASSLNGSAYNEQFF. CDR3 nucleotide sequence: TGCGCCAGCAGCCTGAACGGGAGCGCCTACAATGAGCAGTTCTTC.

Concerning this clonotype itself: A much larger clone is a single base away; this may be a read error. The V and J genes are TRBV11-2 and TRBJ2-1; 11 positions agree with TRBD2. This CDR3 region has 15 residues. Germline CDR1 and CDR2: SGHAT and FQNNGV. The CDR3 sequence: CVSSYGTSGNNEQFF. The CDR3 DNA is TGTGTCAGCAGCTATGGGACTAGCGGCAACAATGAGCAGTTCTTC.

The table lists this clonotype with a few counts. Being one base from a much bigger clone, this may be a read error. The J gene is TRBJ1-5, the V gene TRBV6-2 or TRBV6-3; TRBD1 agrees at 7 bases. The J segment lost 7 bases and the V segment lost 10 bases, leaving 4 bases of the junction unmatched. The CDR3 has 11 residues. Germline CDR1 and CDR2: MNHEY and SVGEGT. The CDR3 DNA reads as TGTGCCACAGGGGGGGTCCAGCCCCAGCATTTT. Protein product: CATGGVQPQHF.

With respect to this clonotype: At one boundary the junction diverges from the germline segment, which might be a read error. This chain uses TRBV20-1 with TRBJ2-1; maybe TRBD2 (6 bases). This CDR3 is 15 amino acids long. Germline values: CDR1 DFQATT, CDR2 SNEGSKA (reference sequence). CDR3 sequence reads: CGARNPKCSGNEQFF. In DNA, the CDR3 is TGCGGTGCTAGAAACCCTAAATGTAGCGGCAATGAGCAGTTCTTC.